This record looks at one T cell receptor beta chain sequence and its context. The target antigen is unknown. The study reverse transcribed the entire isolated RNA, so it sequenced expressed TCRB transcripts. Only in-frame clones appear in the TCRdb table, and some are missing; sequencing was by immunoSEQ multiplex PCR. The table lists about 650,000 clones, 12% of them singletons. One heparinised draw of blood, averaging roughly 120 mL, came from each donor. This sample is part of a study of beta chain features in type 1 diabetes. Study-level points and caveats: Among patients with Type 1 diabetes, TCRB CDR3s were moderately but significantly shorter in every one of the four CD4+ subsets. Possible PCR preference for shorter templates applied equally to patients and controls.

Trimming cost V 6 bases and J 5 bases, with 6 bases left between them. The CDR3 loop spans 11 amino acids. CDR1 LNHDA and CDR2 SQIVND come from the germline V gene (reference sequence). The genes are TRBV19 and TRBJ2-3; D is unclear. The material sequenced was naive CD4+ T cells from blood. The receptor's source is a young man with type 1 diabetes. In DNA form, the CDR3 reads TGTGCCAGTAGGACTGGAGATACGCAGTATTTT. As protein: CASRTGDTQYF.